The next 20 T cell receptor beta chains were all read from a single sample in a study of molecular identifiers for immune sequencing clone quantification. MiXCR was run by TCRdb on the PCR reads, yielding one entry per CDR3 protein. This table holds about half a million distinct CDR3 sequences, 20% to 25% found once. Sequencing was performed on naive CD8+ T cells from blood, with Jurkat cell RNA spiked in. Specified subset: FACS-sorted CD8+CD4-CCR7+CD45RA+ naive T cells. The source is a human donor in good health. Some libraries in this study had Jurkat cell RNA spiked in.

For the CDR3, the DNA is TGTGCCAGCAGCTTAGGTGCAGGGAGATCCTACGAGCAGTACTTC. Translated, it gives CASSLGAGRSYEQYF. V is TRBV11-2 and J is TRBJ2-7, with D perhaps matching TRBD1 or TRBD2 (5 bases each). V was cut by 1 base and J by 1 base, with 11 bases left in between. The CDR3 sequence is 15 residues long. Germline-derived CDR1 and CDR2 are SGHAT and FQNNGV.

Concerning this clonotype: An end of the junction differs from the germline gene, which may be a read error. V and J are TRBV30 and TRBJ2-1, with D tentatively TRBD1 or TRBD2 (5 bases each). The CDR3 consists of 13 residues. Germline loops: CDR1 GTSNPN, CDR2 SVGIG (reference sequence). The CDR3 protein is CGWTHIEGNEQFF. CDR3 bases: TGTGGCTGGACCCATATTGAGGGGAATGAGCAGTTCTTC.

Ten or more counts support this clonotype. This sequence joins TRBV5-1 and TRBJ2-1; no definite D call. CDR3 length: 12 residues. Per germline, CDR1 SGHRS and CDR2 YFSETQ. With 7 bases removed from V and 0 bases from J, the gap between germline ends came to 5 bases. The CDR3 bases are TGCGCCAGCTCCCACTCCTACAATGAGCAGTTCTTC. Amino acid sequence: CASSHSYNEQFF. Based on the CDR3 plus reference TRBV5-1 and TRBJ2-1, the full variable domain is KAGVTQTPRYLIKTRGQQVTLSCSPISGHRSVSWYQQTPGQGLQFLFEYFSETQRNKGNFPGRFSGRQFSNSRSEMNVSTLELGDSALYLCASSHSYNEQFFGPGTRLTVL.

A note on this clonotype: A single base separates this from a much larger clone, so it may be a read error. The CDR3 reads CASSPAAVYSNRPQHF. The CDR3 DNA follows: TGTGCCAGCTCACCGGCAGCCGTCTATAGCAATCGGCCCCAGCATTTT. The V gene is TRBV18, the J gene TRBJ1-5; D is unresolved. Germline CDR1 and CDR2: KGHSH and LQKENI. There are 16 residues in the CDR3.

This clonotype came up many times. The V and J genes are TRBV12-3 or TRBV12-4 and TRBJ1-3; weak D call: TRBD1 (6 bases). Trimming took off 6 bases at V and 7 bases at J, with 13 bases between the two ends. The length of the CDR3 is 13 residues. The CDR3 reads CASSSTGYNTIYF. CDR3 in DNA: TGTGCCAGCAGCTCCACAGGGTACAACACCATATATTTT.

The V and J genes are TRBV7-9 and TRBJ1-4; D is uncertain. The germline V and J ends were trimmed by 5 bases and 7 bases, with 8 bases remaining between them. The CDR3 totals 12 residues. The germline V gene encodes CDR1 SEHNR and CDR2 FQNEAQ (reference sequence). CDR3 loop: CASSGSAEKLFF. For the CDR3, the DNA is TGTGCCAGCAGCGGGTCGGCTGAAAAACTGTTTTTT. Variable domain in full (rest from reference TRBV7-9 and TRBJ1-4): DTGVSQNPRHKITKRGQNVTFRCDPISEHNRLYWYRQTLGQGPEFLTYFQNEAQLEKSRLLSDRFSAERPKGSFSTLEIQRTEQGDSAMYLCASSGSAEKLFFGSGTQLSVL.

The V call is TRBV30, the J call TRBJ1-1, with 10 bases that match TRBD1. With V trimmed by 4 bases and J by 2 bases, 4 bases remained unmatched. CDR3 length: 14 residues. Germline loops: CDR1 GTSNPN, CDR2 SVGIG (reference sequence). The CDR3 DNA sequence: TGTGCCTGGATGACAGGGGGCGTAAACACTGAAGCTTTCTTT. It specifies CAWMTGGVNTEAFF.

This chain connects TRBV5-3 to TRBJ1-4; the match to TRBD1 covers 10 bases. TRBV5-3 qualifies as an ORF whose function is uncertain. The CDR3 runs to 16 residues. Trimming cost V 8 bases and J 4 bases; bases outside gene matches: 11. The DNA of the CDR3 is TGTGCCAGCAGCCAAGCGACAGGGGGCGATAATGAAAAACTGTTTTTT. Residues: CASSQATGGDNEKLFF.

This clonotype showed up many times. The chain combines TRBV20-1 with TRBJ2-3; D unclear. Trimming shortened V by 1 base and J by 5 bases, and 13 bases separated the two germline ends. The CDR3 length is 14 residues. CDR1 and CDR2 (germline): DFQATT, SNEGSKA (reference sequence). The CDR3: CSARAHGRGDTQYF. The CDR3 bases are TGCAGTGCTAGAGCCCACGGGCGAGGAGATACGCAGTATTTT.

This clonotype has a count of ten or more. The chain has TRBV7-2 and TRBJ2-4, with unresolved D. CDR1 and CDR2 (germline): SGHTA, FQGNSA. Trimming shortened V by 2 bases and J by 0 bases, and 14 bases separated the two germline ends. This CDR3 has 17 residues. The CDR3 DNA reads as TGTGCCAGCAGCTTACACGAGCAGGAGATAGCCAAAAACATTCAGTACTTC. It codes for CASSLHEQEIAKNIQYF.

In regard to this clonotype: A read error may explain this, as a much larger clone is one base away. The CDR3 loop is CASSTDGYNSPLHF. The CDR3 region has the DNA TGTGCCAGTAGTACAGACGGCTATAATTCACCCCTCCACTTT. The chain combines TRBV19 with TRBJ1-6; no clear D. CDR3 size: 14 residues. V lost 4 bases and J lost 3, with 7 bases in between. Germline CDR1 is LNHDA and CDR2 is SQIVND (reference sequence).

Comments on this clonotype: A much larger clone lies one base from this, so it may be a read error. The chain uses TRBV5-1 and TRBJ2-7; D unresolved. Trimming shortened V by 0 bases and J by 3 bases, and 7 bases separated the two germline ends. The germline V gene encodes CDR1 SGHRS and CDR2 YFSETQ. CDR3 length: 13 amino acids. CDR3 in DNA: TGCGCCAGCAGCTTGGACAGCGACTACGAGCAGTACTTC. This gives the protein CASSLDSDYEQYF.

This clonotype was seen ten or more times. This chain links TRBV24-1 with TRBJ1-5; D is undetermined. Per the germline V gene, CDR1 is KGHDR and CDR2 is SFDVKD. CDR3 length equals 15 residues. Deletions cut 8 bases from V and 3 bases from J, with 16 bases between. The DNA of the CDR3 is TGTGCCACCATCCACGGAGGGCAGTACAATCAGCCCCAGCATTTT. It specifies CATIHGGQYNQPQHF.

V gene TRBV12-3 or TRBV12-4 combines with J gene TRBJ1-5, with TRBD1 as a possible D gene (5 bases). V shed 8 bases and J shed 1 base, with 12 bases lying between them. This CDR3 has 14 amino acids. The CDR3 is CASGSPGSNQPQHF. CDR3 coding DNA: TGTGCCAGCGGGAGTCCAGGGAGCAATCAGCCCCAGCATTTT.

This clonotype was counted a few times. The gene calls are TRBV30 and TRBJ1-5; TRBD1 matches at 9 bases. Germline V gene sequence: CDR1 GTSNPN, CDR2 SVGIG (reference sequence). The CDR3 runs 13 residues. The ends lost 5 bases at V and 6 bases at J; junction bases unmatched: 5. The CDR3 DNA reads TGTGCCTGGCGGACAGGGGATCTTCAGCCCCAGCATTTT. This codes for CAWRTGDLQPQHF.

A note on this clonotype: The conserved phenylalanine or tryptophan normally closing the CDR3 is absent here, so this likely arose from a read error. In DNA, the CDR3 is TGCGCCAGCAGCCAAGATTTCCAGGCGGGGAGAAATAGCAATCAGCCCCAGCATTCT. It codes for CASSQDFQAGRNSNQPQHS. V gene TRBV4-3 combines with J gene TRBJ1-5; no clear D gene. The germline gives CDR1 LGHNA, CDR2 YSLEER. The CDR3 has 19 residues. V shed 0 bases and J shed 0 bases, with 18 bases lying between them.

This clonotype turned up a few times. This rearrangement joins TRBV5-3 to TRBJ1-1; D is perhaps TRBD1 (6 bases). TRBV5-3 is an ORF for which the function is uncertain. This CDR3 spans 13 amino acids. Between the trimmed V and J ends, which lost 7 bases and 2 bases, there was a span of 12 bases. Here the CDR3 reads CAREADRNTEAFF. CDR3 DNA sequence: TGTGCCAGAGAGGCGGACAGAAACACTGAAGCTTTCTTT.

The table lists this clonotype with many counts. The gene calls are TRBV13 and TRBJ1-4; D perhaps matches TRBD1 (5 bases). CDR1 and CDR2 (germline): PRHDT, FYEKMQ (reference sequence). The V gene lost 3 bases and the J gene lost 7 bases, with 9 bases spanning the gap. This CDR3 is built from 13 residues. CDR3 nucleotides: TGTGCCAGCAGCTTGAAGGGGACTGAAAAACTGTTTTTT. Encoded protein: CASSLKGTEKLFF.

Concerning this clonotype: The junction differs from germline at one of its ends, possibly a read error. The chain couples TRBV20-1 to TRBJ1-4; the D gene is possibly TRBD1 (6 bases). CDR3 size: 17 residues. Germline lookup yields CDR1 DFQATT and CDR2 SNEGSKA (reference sequence). The CDR3 nucleotides read TGCGGTGCTAGAGATCCGACCGCCTTTGGACAGAATGAAAAACTGTTTTTT. Residues: CGARDPTAFGQNEKLFF.

This clonotype was observed at least ten times. The V call is TRBV12-3 or TRBV12-4, the J call TRBJ2-5; tentatively, D is TRBD1 (6 bases). Trimming removed 6 bases from V and 0 bases from J, with 11 bases in between. CDR3 size: 14 residues. CDR3 residues: CASSPQGHQETQYF. The CDR3 DNA reads as TGTGCCAGCAGCCCGCAGGGGCACCAAGAGACCCAGTACTTC.